The 8 T cell receptor beta chains in this list originate from one sample, sequenced in a study of blood T cells in healthy people across ages. A second PCR of 7 to 11 cycles used a sample-barcoded 5' primer and a J-beta primer mix. Each CDR3 protein is one row after TCRdb ran MiXCR on the 5' RACE reads. The table records fewer than 1,200,000 distinct CDR3 sequences, around 27% of them present only once. The same data also went into a second study, on T cells of mothers and their children.

What was sequenced was blood. The receptor source for this set is a girl aged 2 to 9 in good health.

The V and J genes are TRBV4-3 and TRBJ2-6; possibly TRBD1 or TRBD2 for D (5 bases each). The V and J ends lost 7 bases and 0 bases respectively, with 28 bases between them. From germline, CDR1 is LGHNA and CDR2 YSLEER. The CDR3 length is 21 residues. CDR3 sequence (DNA): TGCGCCAGCATCAAAGGGGCCAATGATGAGGGAAAAGACTCTGGGGCCAACGTCCTGACTTTC. Translation gives CASIKGANDEGKDSGANVLTF.

This clonotype was observed a handful of times. The chain is built from TRBV7-2 and TRBJ2-7; TRBD2 matches 7 bases. V dropped 8 bases and J dropped 5; count of bases not matched to a gene: 15. CDR1 and CDR2 (germline): SGHTA, FQGNSA. This CDR3 comprises 15 residues. CDR3 amino acids: CASDQDGGRWDEQYF. DNA for the CDR3: TGTGCCAGCGACCAAGACGGCGGGAGATGGGACGAGCAGTACTTC.

Concerning this clonotype itself: It is likely a read error, because the conserved phenylalanine at the end of the CDR3 is missing. The genes are TRBV12-3 or TRBV12-4 and TRBJ2-3; D possibly matches TRBD1 or TRBD2 (5 bases each). The CDR3 runs to 12 residues. V shed 4 bases and J shed 6 bases, with 8 bases lying between them. CDR3 sequence (DNA): TGTGCCAGCAGTTATGGGACGGATACGCAGTATTCT. Its protein is CASSYGTDTQYS.

This clonotype showed up just a few times. V gene TRBV18 combines with J gene TRBJ2-5; 7 positions match TRBD2. With V trimmed by 4 bases and J by 4 bases, 9 bases remained unmatched. Per germline, CDR1 KGHSH and CDR2 LQKENI. The CDR3 extends over 15 amino acids. This CDR3 reads CASSRPGPGGETQYF. CDR3 DNA: TGTGCCAGCTCACGCCCTGGACCGGGAGGAGAGACCCAGTACTTC.

This clonotype was observed a handful of times. J is TRBJ2-5 and V is TRBV28, with 10 positions matching TRBD2. Near its end, the DNA agrees better with TRBJ2-7, so the J call may be wrong. The CDR3 runs to 18 residues. Germline V CDR1 and CDR2: MDHEN, SYDVKM. This chain's CDR3 is CASSLTTSGPYPSYEQYF. The CDR3 nucleotides read TGTGCCAGCAGTTTAACGACTAGCGGGCCTTATCCCTCCTACGAGCAGTACTTC.

This chain joins TRBV20-1 and TRBJ2-1; no definite D call. This CDR3 region has 14 residues. The V end was cut by 2 bases, the J end by 7 bases, with 15 bases between. From germline, CDR1 is DFQATT and CDR2 SNEGSKA (reference sequence). The CDR3 sequence: CSARSSLGLNEQFF. For the CDR3, the DNA is TGCAGTGCTAGATCCTCCCTGGGTTTGAATGAGCAGTTCTTC.

This chain links TRBV5-5 with TRBJ2-5, with D unclear. The tail of the sequence fits TRBJ2-7 better, so the J call may be wrong. Per the germline V gene, CDR1 is SGHKS and CDR2 is YYEKEE (reference sequence). This CDR3 is built from 15 residues. The chain's CDR3 is CASSLLSRYGYEQYF. Here the CDR3 DNA reads TGTGCCAGCAGCTTGCTATCGAGGTACGGGTACGAGCAGTACTTC.

The CDR3, as DNA: TGTGCCAGCAGCTCCGGGGATTTTGAGGGAGATACGCAGTATTTT. This encodes CASSSGDFEGDTQYF. The V and J genes are TRBV7-8 and TRBJ2-3; D is possibly TRBD2 (5 bases). From germline, CDR1 is SGHVS and CDR2 FQNEAQ. V lost 4 bases and J lost 5, with 16 bases in between. The CDR3 covers 15 residues.